The 16 T cell receptor beta chains presented below share a single source sample, sequenced in a study of T cell repertoires in cytomegalovirus infection. These receptors have no identified antigens. TCRdb itself ran the reads through MiXCR, one entry per CDR3 protein. The sample includes under 450,000 distinct CDR3 sequences, just under 35% of them seen just once. The sequenced sample was cultured PBMCs, obtained from culture after CMV antigen stimulation. The receptors were gathered from a human donor in good health (CMV status not recorded). Some clones in this sample may be carry-over from other donors' samples.

This clonotype has just a few counts. The chain combines TRBV27 with TRBJ2-7; D unclear. CDR3 size: 14 residues. Germline-derived CDR1 and CDR2 are MNHEY and SMNVEV (reference sequence). Trimming removed 3 bases from V and 0 bases from J, with 9 bases in between. Here the CDR3 DNA reads TGTGCCAGCAGTTTCAGGAGAAACTCCTACGAGCAGTACTTC. Amino acids: CASSFRRNSYEQYF.

This clonotype came up once. The V and J genes are TRBV11-2 and TRBJ2-1; a weak D match, TRBD1 (6 bases). CDR1 is SGHAT and CDR2 is FQNNGV in the germline V gene. CDR3 length: 14 amino acids. Trimming left V 8 bases short and J 5 bases short, with 16 bases between. CDR3: CASSRGRSNNEQFF. CDR3 DNA: TGTGCCAGCTCTAGGGGGAGAAGCAACAATGAGCAGTTCTTC.

The chain joins TRBV2 to TRBJ2-6; D possibly uses TRBD1 or TRBD2 (5 bases each). Between the trimmed V and J ends, which lost 9 bases and 0 bases, there was a span of 12 bases. The length of the CDR3 is 15 residues. The germline V gene has CDR1 SNHLY and CDR2 FYNNEI. The CDR3 coding sequence is TGTGCCAGTCGGGACCGAACCTCTGGGGCCAACGTCCTGACTTTC. Translated: CASRDRTSGANVLTF.

This CDR3 is CASSASGQRTNYGYTF. Written as DNA, the CDR3 is TGCGCCAGCAGCGCCTCGGGACAGCGGACTAACTATGGCTACACCTTC. The rearrangement uses TRBV5-1 and TRBJ1-2; 7 bases are shared with TRBD1. Per germline, CDR1 SGHRS and CDR2 YFSETQ. The CDR3 loop spans 16 amino acids. V shed 4 bases, J shed 0 bases, and the junction held 9 bases outside the gene matches.

This clonotype has a handful of counts. DNA of the CDR3: TGTGCCAGCAGCGGATACCAAGAGACCCAGTACTTC. Translating gives CASSGYQETQYF. The chain is built from TRBV7-2 and TRBJ2-5; D ambiguous. CDR1 SGHTA and CDR2 FQGNSA come from the germline V gene. Trimming pared 5 bases from V and 0 bases from J, leaving 4 bases between. The CDR3 runs to 12 residues.

J is TRBJ2-1 and V is TRBV7-3; TRBD2 agrees at 8 bases. This CDR3 has 16 residues. The V and J ends lost 1 base and 1 base, in that order; junction bases with no gene match: 3. CDR1 and CDR2 (germline): SGHTA, FQGTGA. The CDR3 spells CASSLMSGSSYNEQFF. Written as DNA, the CDR3 is TGTGCCAGCAGCTTAATGAGCGGGAGTTCCTACAATGAGCAGTTCTTC.

V gene TRBV4-1 combines with J gene TRBJ2-7; a possible D gene is TRBD1 (5 bases). The CDR3 extends over 16 amino acids. The germline V gene encodes CDR1 MGHRA and CDR2 YSYEKL. Trimming took off 11 bases at V and 3 bases at J, with 26 bases between the two ends. This chain's CDR3 is CASKLLPGPRDYEQYF. DNA for the CDR3: TGCGCCTCCAAACTTCTCCCAGGGCCAAGGGACTACGAGCAGTACTTC.

The rearrangement joins TRBV19 to TRBJ2-1, with 10 bases matching TRBD2. The ends lost 2 bases at V and 7 bases at J; junction bases unmatched: 8. The germline V gene encodes CDR1 LNHDA and CDR2 SQIVND (reference sequence). The CDR3 is 16 amino acids. Here the CDR3 DNA reads TGTGCCAGTAGTATATTTGTGGGACTAGCGTTTAATGAGCAGTTCTTC. The encoded protein is CASSIFVGLAFNEQFF.

This clonotype was counted a few times. The chain combines TRBV11-2 with TRBJ2-5; 7 bases align to TRBD2. The V segment lost 5 bases and the J segment 7 bases; nucleotides outside the gene matches: 4. The CDR3 runs 12 residues. CDR1 SGHAT and CDR2 FQNNGV come from the germline V gene. The CDR3 DNA is TGTGCCAGCAGCCAGCCGGGGGGGACCCAGTACTTC. Translating gives CASSQPGGTQYF.

This clonotype was counted a few times. This chain links TRBV6-6 with TRBJ1-5; the D is unclear. Deletions cut 2 bases from V and 4 bases from J, with 9 bases between. This CDR3 has 14 residues. The V gene's germline CDR1 is MNHNY and CDR2 SVGAGI (reference sequence). The CDR3 sequence is CASSYGALNQPQHF. The CDR3 bases are TGTGCCAGCAGTTACGGTGCGCTAAATCAGCCCCAGCATTTT.

This chain links TRBV2 with TRBJ2-1; D is ambiguous. The V gene's germline CDR1 is SNHLY and CDR2 FYNNEI. The V and J ends lost 7 bases and 1 base respectively, with 11 bases between them. CDR3 length: 14 amino acids. CDR3 DNA sequence: TGTGCCAGCAAGTTTGGGGTTTCCTACAATGAGCAGTTCTTC. Residues: CASKFGVSYNEQFF.

This clonotype turned up a few times. This chain uses TRBV12-3 or TRBV12-4 with TRBJ1-4; 8 nucleotides align to TRBD1. J gave up 3 bases and V 5 bases, and 2 bases lay outside the gene matches. This CDR3 has 14 amino acids. This CDR3 is CASSPGGSNEKLFF. The CDR3 region has the DNA TGTGCCAGCAGTCCAGGGGGCTCTAATGAAAAACTGTTTTTT.

The chain combines TRBV6-1 with TRBJ2-5, with 9 positions matching TRBD2. The CDR3 runs 16 residues. After removal of 2 bases from V and 1 base from J, the junction contained 5 bases not matched to a gene. The germline V gene has CDR1 MNHNS and CDR2 SASEGT. The CDR3 reads CASSELAGAGQETQYF. CDR3 coding DNA: TGTGCCAGCAGTGAATTAGCGGGAGCGGGCCAAGAGACCCAGTACTTC.

The chain links TRBV4-1 to TRBJ1-3, with a weak D call TRBD1 (6 bases). This CDR3 spans 17 amino acids. Per germline, CDR1 MGHRA and CDR2 YSYEKL. Trimming left V 4 bases short and J 2 bases short, with 18 bases between. The CDR3 nucleotides read TGCGCCAGCAGCCCTCAAACGATAGCAGGGGCTGGAAACACCATATATTTT. Translation gives CASSPQTIAGAGNTIYF.

There are a few counts of this clonotype. The CDR3 is CASSYSTGVDGYTF. CDR3 coding DNA: TGTGCCAGCAGCTATTCGACGGGGGTGGACGGCTACACCTTC. The chain joins TRBV7-9 to TRBJ1-2, with D perhaps matching TRBD1 (5 bases). The V and J ends lost 4 bases and 8 bases respectively, with 17 bases between them. Germline V gene lookup returns CDR1 SEHNR and CDR2 FQNEAQ (reference sequence). This CDR3 is built from 14 residues.

The chain couples TRBV23-1 to TRBJ2-7; D may be TRBD2 (5 bases). TRBV23-1 is designated an ORF whose function remains uncertain. CDR3 length equals 16 residues. The germline V and J ends were trimmed by 6 bases and 1 base, with 19 bases remaining between them. The chain's CDR3 is CASRSRGPPGSYEQYV. In nucleotides, the CDR3 is TGCGCCAGCAGATCTAGAGGGCCCCCCGGGTCCTACGAGCAGTACGTC.